These 9 T cell receptor beta chains were sequenced from one sample in a study of T cell responses to AZD1222 COVID-19 vaccine. Libraries were prepared by immunoSEQ multiplex PCR; TCRdb keeps only in-frame clonotypes and omits some of them. The table includes under 200,000 clones, approximately 90% detected once. The starting material was peripheral blood, obtained 28 days after the second AZD1222 dose. The receptors derive from an adult who received the AZD1222 COVID-19 vaccine.

This clone was seen only a few times. The rearrangement joins TRBV4-2 to TRBJ1-6; a possible D gene is TRBD1 (6 bases). There are 16 residues in the CDR3. Trimming took off 0 bases at V and 8 bases at J, with 14 bases between the two ends. In germline, CDR1 is LGHNA, CDR2 YNFKEQ. As DNA, the CDR3 is TGTGCCAGCAGCCAAGAACGGGGAGCAGGGGATTCACCCCTCCACTTT. This codes for CASSQERGAGDSPLHF.

The chain employs TRBV28 and TRBJ1-5, with D tentatively TRBD1 (6 bases). This CDR3 has 14 residues. V was cut by 3 bases and J by 7 bases, with 13 bases left in between. Germline V CDR1 and CDR2: MDHEN, SYDVKM. The CDR3 DNA reads TGTGCCAGCAGTTTTACAGGGATCGGACAGCCCCAGCATTTT. It is translated as CASSFTGIGQPQHF.

This clone occurred once. The rearrangement joins TRBV6-5 to TRBJ2-3; 7 nucleotides match TRBD1. The germline V gene has CDR1 MNHEY and CDR2 SVGAGI. V shed 3 bases and J 3 bases; nucleotides not matched to a gene: 6. The CDR3 contains 15 residues. CDR3 coding DNA: TGTGCCAGCAGTTATTTAGGGGGCACGACAGATACGCAGTATTTT. Its translation: CASSYLGGTTDTQYF.

This sequence joins TRBV6-2 or TRBV6-3 and TRBJ2-5; D not certain. The CDR3 runs 12 residues. V was clipped by 5 bases and J by 7 bases, with 11 bases between them. Germline values: CDR1 MNHEY, CDR2 SVGEGT. The CDR3 DNA sequence: TGTGCCAGCAGTCCCGGACCTGCGACCCAGTACTTC. Its translation: CASSPGPATQYF.

As regards this clone: The sample carries other DNA sequences with the same CDR3. The chain is built from TRBV30 and TRBJ2-7, with no clear D. V was cut by 3 bases and J by 3 bases, with 6 bases left in between. The germline V gene encodes CDR1 GTSNPN and CDR2 SVGIG (reference sequence). The CDR3 length is 11 residues. The DNA of the CDR3 is TGTGCCTGGAGCGCGAGCTACGAGCAGTACTTC. As protein: CAWSASYEQYF.

The chain links TRBV6-5 to TRBJ2-2, with 8 bases fitting TRBD1. Germline V lookup: CDR1 MNHEY, CDR2 SVGAGI. The CDR3 sequence is 13 residues long. The junction had 8 bases not matched to a gene; V was cut back by 10 bases and J by 7 bases. CDR3 nucleotides: TGTGCCACCAAGACAGGGGTGGGCGGGGAGCTGTTTTTT. Protein sequence: CATKTGVGGELFF.

The chain recombines TRBV6-5 with TRBJ2-7; 9 bases map to TRBD1. The junction had 7 bases not matched to a gene; V was cut back by 4 bases and J by 3 bases. The CDR3 loop spans 15 amino acids. Germline V lookup: CDR1 MNHEY, CDR2 SVGAGI. CDR3 in DNA: TGTGCCAGCAGTTCCGGGACAGGGTCACACTACGAGCAGTACTTC. This gives the protein CASSSGTGSHYEQYF.

The chain links TRBV19 to TRBJ2-2; D tentatively fits TRBD1 or TRBD2 (5 bases each). Trimming took 5 bases from V and 1 from J, leaving 20 bases between them. CDR3 length equals 18 residues. CDR1 and CDR2 from the germline V gene are LNHDA and SQIVND (reference sequence). In nucleotides, the CDR3 is TGTGCCAGTAGTTTGGGACGGCTAGCTAACTTGAACACCGGGGAGCTGTTTTTT. Its protein is CASSLGRLANLNTGELFF.

This clone was found once. This rearrangement joins TRBV23-1 to TRBJ2-3, with a weak D call TRBD1 (7 bases). TRBV23-1 is classed as an ORF, of uncertain function. The ends were cut back, 0 bases at V and 6 bases at J, with 19 bases in the middle. The CDR3 totals 17 residues. CDR3 region: CASSQSSRGDRTDTQYF. Here the CDR3 DNA reads TGCGCCAGCAGTCAATCGTCGAGGGGGGACAGAACGGATACGCAGTATTTT.